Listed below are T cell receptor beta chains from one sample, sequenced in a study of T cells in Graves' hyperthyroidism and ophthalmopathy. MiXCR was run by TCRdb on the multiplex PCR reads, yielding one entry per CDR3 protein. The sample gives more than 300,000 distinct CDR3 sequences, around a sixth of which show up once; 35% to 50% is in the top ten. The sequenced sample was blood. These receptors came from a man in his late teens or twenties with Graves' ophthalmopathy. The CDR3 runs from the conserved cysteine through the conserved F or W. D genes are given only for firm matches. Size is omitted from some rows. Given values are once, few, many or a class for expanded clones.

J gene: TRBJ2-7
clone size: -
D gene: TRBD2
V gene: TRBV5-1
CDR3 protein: CASSLTSGPYEQYF
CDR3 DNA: TGCGCCAGCAGCCTCACTAGCGGACCTTACGAGCAGTACTTC

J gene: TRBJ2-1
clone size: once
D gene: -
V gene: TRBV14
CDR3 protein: CASSQDEGRVRSYNEQFF
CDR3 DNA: TGTGCCAGCAGCCAAGATGAGGGCAGGGTTAGGTCCTACAATGAGCAGTTCTTC

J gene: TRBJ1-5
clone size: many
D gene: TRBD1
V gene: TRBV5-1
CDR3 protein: CASSPTGEVQPQHF
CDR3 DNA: TGCGCCAGCAGCCCGACAGGGGAGGTCCAGCCCCAGCATTTT

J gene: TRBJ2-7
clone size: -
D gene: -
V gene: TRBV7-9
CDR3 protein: CASSSGTSYEQYF
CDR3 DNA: TGTGCCAGCAGCTCCGGGACGTCCTACGAGCAGTACTTC

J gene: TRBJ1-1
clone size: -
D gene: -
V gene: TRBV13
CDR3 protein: CASSWSGDTEAFF
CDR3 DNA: TGTGCCAGCAGCTGGTCAGGGGACACTGAAGCTTTCTTT

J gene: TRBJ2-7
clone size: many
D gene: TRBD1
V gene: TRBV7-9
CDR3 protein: CASSLKWGQGDYEQYF
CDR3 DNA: TGTGCCAGCAGCTTAAAGTGGGGACAGGGTGACTACGAGCAGTACTTC

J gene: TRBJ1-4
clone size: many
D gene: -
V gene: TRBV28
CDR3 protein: CASSQLTGTYEKLFF
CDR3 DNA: TGTGCCAGCAGCCAACTCACAGGGACTTATGAAAAACTGTTTTTT

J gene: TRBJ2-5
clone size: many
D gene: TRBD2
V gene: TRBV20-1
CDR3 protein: CSALGGGETQYF
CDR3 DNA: TGCAGTGCCCTGGGGGGGGGAGAGACCCAGTACTTC

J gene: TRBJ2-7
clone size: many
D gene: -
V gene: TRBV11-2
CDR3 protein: CASSSSRGYEQYF
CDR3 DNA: TGTGCCAGCAGCTCGTCCCGGGGCTACGAGCAGTACTTC

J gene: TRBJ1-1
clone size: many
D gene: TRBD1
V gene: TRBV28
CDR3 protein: CASISWGQGVWNTEAFF
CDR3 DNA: TGTGCCAGCATCTCCTGGGGACAGGGGGTTTGGAACACTGAAGCTTTCTTT

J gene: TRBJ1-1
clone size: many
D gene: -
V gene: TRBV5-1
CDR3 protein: CASSLAWGGDTEAFF
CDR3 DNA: TGCGCCAGCAGCTTGGCCTGGGGCGGAGACACTGAAGCTTTCTTT

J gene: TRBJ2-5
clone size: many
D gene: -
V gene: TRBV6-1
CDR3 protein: CASSPGAETQYF
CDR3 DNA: TGTGCCAGCAGCCCAGGAGCGGAGACCCAGTACTTC

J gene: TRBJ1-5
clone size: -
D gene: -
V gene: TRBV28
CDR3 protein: CASSSKDKSNQPQHF
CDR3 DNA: TGTGCCAGCAGTTCCAAGGACAAGAGCAATCAGCCCCAGCATTTT

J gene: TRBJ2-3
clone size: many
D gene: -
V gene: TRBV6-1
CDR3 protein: CASSGATPTSTDTQYF
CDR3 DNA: TGTGCCAGCAGCGGAGCCACACCCACTAGCACAGATACGCAGTATTTT

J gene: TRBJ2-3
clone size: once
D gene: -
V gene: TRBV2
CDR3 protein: CASSGVITVEDTQYF
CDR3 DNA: TGTGCCAGCAGTGGCGTCATTACGGTCGAAGATACGCAGTATTTT

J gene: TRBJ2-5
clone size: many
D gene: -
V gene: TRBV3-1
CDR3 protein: CASSRKSTVLGQETQYF
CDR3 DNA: TGTGCCAGCAGCCGTAAATCGACAGTTTTGGGCCAAGAGACCCAGTACTTC

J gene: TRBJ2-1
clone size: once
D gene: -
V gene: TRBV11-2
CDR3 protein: CASTLGGWNEQFF
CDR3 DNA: TGTGCCAGCACCCTGGGGGGCTGGAATGAGCAGTTCTTC

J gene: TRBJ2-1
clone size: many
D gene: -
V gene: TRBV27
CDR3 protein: CASSLGAVYNEQFF
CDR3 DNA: TGTGCCAGCAGTTTAGGGGCGGTATACAATGAGCAGTTCTTC

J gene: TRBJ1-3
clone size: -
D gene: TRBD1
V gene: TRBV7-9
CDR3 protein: CASSRQGWNTIYF
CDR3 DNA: TGTGCCAGCAGCCGACAGGGGTGGAACACCATATATTTT

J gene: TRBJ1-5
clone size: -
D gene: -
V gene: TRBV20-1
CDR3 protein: CSVAGGSNQPQHF
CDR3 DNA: TGCAGCGTTGCGGGGGGTAGCAATCAGCCCCAGCATTTT

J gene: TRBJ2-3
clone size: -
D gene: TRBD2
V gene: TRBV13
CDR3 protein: CASSSGLDPDTQYF
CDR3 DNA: TGTGCCAGCAGCTCGGGACTAGATCCAGATACGCAGTATTTT

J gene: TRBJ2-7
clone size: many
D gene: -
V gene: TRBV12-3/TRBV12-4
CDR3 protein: CASSFGDSKNYEQYF
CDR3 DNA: TGTGCCAGCAGTTTCGGAGACAGCAAAAACTACGAGCAGTACTTC